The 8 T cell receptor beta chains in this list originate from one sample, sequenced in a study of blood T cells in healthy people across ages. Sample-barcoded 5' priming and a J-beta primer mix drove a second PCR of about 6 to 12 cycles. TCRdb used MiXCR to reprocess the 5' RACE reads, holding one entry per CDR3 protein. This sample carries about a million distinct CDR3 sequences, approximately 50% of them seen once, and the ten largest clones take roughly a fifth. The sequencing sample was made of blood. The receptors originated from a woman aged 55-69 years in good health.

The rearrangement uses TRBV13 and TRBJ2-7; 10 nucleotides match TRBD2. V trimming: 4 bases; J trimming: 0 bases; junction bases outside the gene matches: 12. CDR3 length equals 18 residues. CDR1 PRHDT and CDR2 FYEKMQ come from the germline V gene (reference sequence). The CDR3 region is CASSSNGGLAVSSYEQYF. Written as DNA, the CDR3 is TGTGCCAGCAGCTCCAATGGAGGACTAGCGGTGAGCTCCTACGAGCAGTACTTC.

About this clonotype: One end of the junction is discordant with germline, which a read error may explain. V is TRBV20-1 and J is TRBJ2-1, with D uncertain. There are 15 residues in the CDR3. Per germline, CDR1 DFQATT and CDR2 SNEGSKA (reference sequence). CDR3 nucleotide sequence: TGCAGTGCCGCCTTATTGGGCGACCCGTACAATGAGCAGTTATTC. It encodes CSAALLGDPYNEQLF.

In DNA, the CDR3 is TGTGCCAGCAGCTTGACCAGGGAGAAGACCCAGTACTTC. This codes for CASSLTREKTQYF. The chain couples TRBV7-6 to TRBJ2-5; D possibly matches TRBD1 or TRBD2 (5 bases each). Germline CDR1 is SGHVS and CDR2 is FNYEAQ. This CDR3 has 13 amino acids. V dropped 3 bases and J dropped 6 bases, with 11 bases sitting between them.

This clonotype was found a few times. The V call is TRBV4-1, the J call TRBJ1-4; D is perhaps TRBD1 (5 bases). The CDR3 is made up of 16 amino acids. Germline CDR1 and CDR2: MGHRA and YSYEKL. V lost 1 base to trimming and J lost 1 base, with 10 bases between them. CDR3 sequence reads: CASSQVGGGTNEKLFF. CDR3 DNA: TGCGCCAGCAGCCAAGTGGGGGGAGGAACTAATGAAAAACTGTTTTTT.

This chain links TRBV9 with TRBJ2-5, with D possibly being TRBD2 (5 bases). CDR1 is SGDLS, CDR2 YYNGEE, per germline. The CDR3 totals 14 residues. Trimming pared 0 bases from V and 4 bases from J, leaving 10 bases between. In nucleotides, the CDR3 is TGTGCCAGCAGCGTAGTGGGGAGTTCAGAGACCCAGTACTTC. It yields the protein CASSVVGSSETQYF.

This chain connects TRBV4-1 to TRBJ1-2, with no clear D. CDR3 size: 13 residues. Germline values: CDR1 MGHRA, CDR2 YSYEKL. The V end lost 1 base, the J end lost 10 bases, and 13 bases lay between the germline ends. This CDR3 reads CASSQVSGDDYTF. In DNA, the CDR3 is TGCGCCAGCAGCCAAGTGTCAGGTGATGACTACACCTTC.

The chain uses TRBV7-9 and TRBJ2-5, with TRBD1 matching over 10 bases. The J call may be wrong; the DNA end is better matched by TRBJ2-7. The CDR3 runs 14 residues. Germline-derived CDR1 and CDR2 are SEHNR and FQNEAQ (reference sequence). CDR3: CASSPRGQGYEQYF. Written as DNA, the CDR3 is TGTGCCAGCAGCCCACGGGGACAGGGGTACGAGCAGTACTTC.

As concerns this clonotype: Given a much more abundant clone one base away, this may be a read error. CDR3: CASSVEIGQGEQFF. CDR3 DNA sequence: TGCGCCAGCAGCGTGGAGATAGGCCAGGGTGAGCAGTTCTTC. The chain links TRBV5-1 to TRBJ2-1; possible D gene TRBD1, 5 bases. CDR3 length equals 14 residues. Germline values: CDR1 SGHRS, CDR2 YFSETQ. The ends were cut back, 4 bases at V and 9 bases at J, with 17 bases in the middle.